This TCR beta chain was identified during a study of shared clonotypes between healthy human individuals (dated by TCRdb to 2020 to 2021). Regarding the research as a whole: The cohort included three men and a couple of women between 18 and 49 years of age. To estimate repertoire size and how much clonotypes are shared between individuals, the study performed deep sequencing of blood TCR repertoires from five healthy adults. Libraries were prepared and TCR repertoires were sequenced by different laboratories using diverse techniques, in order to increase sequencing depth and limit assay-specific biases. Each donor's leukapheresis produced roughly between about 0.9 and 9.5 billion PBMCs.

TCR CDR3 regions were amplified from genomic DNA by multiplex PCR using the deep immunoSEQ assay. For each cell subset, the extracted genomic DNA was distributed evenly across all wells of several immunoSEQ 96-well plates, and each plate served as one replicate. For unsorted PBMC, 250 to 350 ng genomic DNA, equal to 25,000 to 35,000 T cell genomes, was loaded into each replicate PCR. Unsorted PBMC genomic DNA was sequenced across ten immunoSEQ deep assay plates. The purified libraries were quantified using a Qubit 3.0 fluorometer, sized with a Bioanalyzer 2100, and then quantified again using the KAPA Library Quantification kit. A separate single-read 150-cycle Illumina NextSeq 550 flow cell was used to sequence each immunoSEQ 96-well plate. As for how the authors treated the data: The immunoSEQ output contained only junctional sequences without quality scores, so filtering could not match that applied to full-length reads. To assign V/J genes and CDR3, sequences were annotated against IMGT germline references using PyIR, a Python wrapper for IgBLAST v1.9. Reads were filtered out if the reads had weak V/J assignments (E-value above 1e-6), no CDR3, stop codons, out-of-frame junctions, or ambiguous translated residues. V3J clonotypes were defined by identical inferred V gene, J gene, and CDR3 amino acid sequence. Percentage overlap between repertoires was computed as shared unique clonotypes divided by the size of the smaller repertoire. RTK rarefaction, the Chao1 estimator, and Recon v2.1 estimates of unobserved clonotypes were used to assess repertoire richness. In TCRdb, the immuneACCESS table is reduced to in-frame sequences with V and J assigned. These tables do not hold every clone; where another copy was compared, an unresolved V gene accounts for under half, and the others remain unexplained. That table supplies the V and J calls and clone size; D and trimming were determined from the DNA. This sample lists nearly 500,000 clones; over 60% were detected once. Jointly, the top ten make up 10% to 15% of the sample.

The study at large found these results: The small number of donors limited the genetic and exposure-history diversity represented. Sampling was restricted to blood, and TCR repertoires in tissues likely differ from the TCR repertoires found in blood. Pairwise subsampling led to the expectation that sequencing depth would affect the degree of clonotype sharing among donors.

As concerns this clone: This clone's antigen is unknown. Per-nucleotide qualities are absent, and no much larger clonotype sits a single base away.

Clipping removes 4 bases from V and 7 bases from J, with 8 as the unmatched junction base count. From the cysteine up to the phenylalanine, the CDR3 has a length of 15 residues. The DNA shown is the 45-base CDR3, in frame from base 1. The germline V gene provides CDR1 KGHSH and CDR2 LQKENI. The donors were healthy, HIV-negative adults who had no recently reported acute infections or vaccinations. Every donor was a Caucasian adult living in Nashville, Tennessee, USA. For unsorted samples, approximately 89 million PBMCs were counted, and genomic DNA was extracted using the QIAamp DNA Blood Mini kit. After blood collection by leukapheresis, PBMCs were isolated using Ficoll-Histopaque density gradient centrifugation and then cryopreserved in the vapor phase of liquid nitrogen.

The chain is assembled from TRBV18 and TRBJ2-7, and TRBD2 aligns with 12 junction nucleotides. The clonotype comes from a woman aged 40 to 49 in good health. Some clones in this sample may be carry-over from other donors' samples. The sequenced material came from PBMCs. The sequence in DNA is TGTGCCAGCTCACAATCTAGCGGGAGGGCCAGGGAGCAGTACTTC. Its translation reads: CASSQSSGRAREQYF.